These 22 T cell receptor beta chains originate from one sample sequenced in a study of neoadjuvant anti-PD-1 for oral cavity cancer. The table came from immunoSEQ multiplex PCR; TCRdb's copy has only in-frame clones and leaves some out. The sample lists around 14,000 clones; approximately 70% were seen once. Stated time point: after neoadjuvant nivolumab, at surgical resection. The specimen was PBMCs, collected after nivolumab (anti-PD-1) treatment. The receptors shown here come from a person between 40 and 85 years old with oral cavity squamous cell carcinoma.

V usage is TRBV15 and J usage is TRBJ2-5; D tentatively reads TRBD1 or TRBD2 (5 bases each). There are 15 residues in the CDR3. Looked up from germline, CDR1 is LNHNV and CDR2 is YYDKDF (reference sequence). The V end lost 0 bases, the J end lost 1 base, and 9 bases lay between the germline ends. The CDR3 bases are TGTGCCACCAGCAGAGATTTGGGGGTCCAAGAGACCCAGTACTTC. Its protein is CATSRDLGVQETQYF.

This chain joins TRBV25-1 and TRBJ1-3; the D is unclear. The germline V and J ends were trimmed by 5 bases and 5 bases, with 13 bases remaining between them. The CDR3 is made up of 14 amino acids. Germline assignment: CDR1 MGHDK and CDR2 SYGVNS. The CDR3 sequence: CASSPGVERNTIYF. The CDR3 nucleotides are TGTGCCAGCAGTCCCGGGGTAGAGAGAAACACCATATATTTT.

This rearrangement joins TRBV11-3 to TRBJ2-1, with 8 positions matching TRBD2. V lost 2 bases, J lost 5 bases, and 5 bases stayed unmatched. Germline assignment: CDR1 SGHNT and CDR2 YENEEA. This CDR3 spans 15 amino acids. DNA of the CDR3: TGTGCCAGCAGCTTATCGCTAGCGGGTCACAATGAGCAGTTCTTC. Amino acids: CASSLSLAGHNEQFF. Full variable domain (remainder filled in from reference TRBV11-3 and TRBJ2-1): EAGVVQSPRYKIIEKKQPVAFWCNPISGHNTLYWYLQNLGQGPELLIRYENEEAVDDSQLPKDRFSAERLKGVDSTLKIQPAELGDSAVYLCASSLSLAGHNEQFFGPGTRLTVL.

There are a few counts of this clone. The genes are TRBV5-1 and TRBJ2-7, with 9 positions matching TRBD2. The germline CDR1 and CDR2 sequences are SGHRS and YFSETQ. The CDR3 is made up of 16 amino acids. The junction had 12 bases not matched to a gene; V was cut back by 4 bases and J by 4 bases. The CDR3 region has the DNA TGCGCCAGCAGCACCACCGCCGGGACTAGCTCTTACGAGCAGTACTTC. Its translation is CASSTTAGTSSYEQYF.

With regard to this clone: The junction does not match germline at one end; this may be a read error. V is TRBV7-7 and J is TRBJ2-1; TRBD2 might be the D (6 bases). In germline, CDR1 is SSHAT, CDR2 FNYEAQ (reference sequence). This CDR3 is built from 14 residues. The CDR3 here is CASSLDGSLDEQFF. For the CDR3, the DNA is TGTGCTAGCAGCTTAGACGGGAGTTTGGATGAGCAGTTCTTC.

The CDR3 sequence is CASSYGADQYF. The CDR3 nucleotides read TGTGCCAGCAGTTACGGAGCGGACCAGTACTTC. This chain links TRBV6-5 with TRBJ2-5, with D perhaps matching TRBD2 (5 bases). The V gene's germline CDR1 is MNHEY and CDR2 SVGAGI. V was clipped by 2 bases and J by 10 bases, with 8 bases between them. The CDR3 loop spans 11 amino acids.

Here the CDR3 reads CASRETGQNTGELFF. In DNA, the CDR3 is TGTGCCAGCAGGGAAACGGGACAGAACACCGGGGAGCTGTTTTTT. The rearrangement joins TRBV25-1 to TRBJ2-2; weak D call: TRBD1 (6 bases). CDR1 is MGHDK, CDR2 SYGVNS, per germline. V was clipped by 6 bases and J by 1 base, with 12 bases between them. The length of the CDR3 is 15 residues.

V and J are TRBV25-1 and TRBJ1-2, with 7 positions matching TRBD1. With V trimmed by 3 bases and J by 3 bases, 7 bases remained unmatched. The CDR3 runs to 15 residues. From germline, CDR1 is MGHDK and CDR2 SYGVNS. The CDR3 reads CASSDFSGGDYGYTF. CDR3 bases: TGTGCCAGCAGTGATTTTTCAGGGGGAGACTATGGCTACACCTTC.

The rearrangement links TRBV5-1 to TRBJ2-5, with D unresolved. Germline CDR1 reads SGHRS; CDR2 reads YFSETQ. The CDR3 is 11 amino acids. V was shortened by 4 bases and J by 2 bases, with 3 bases between the two germline ends. In DNA form, the CDR3 reads TGCGCCAGCAGCCCGCAAGAGACCCAGTACTTC. Translation: CASSPQETQYF.

This clone was seen once. The chain couples TRBV15 to TRBJ1-2; 8 bases line up with TRBD1. Germline assignment: CDR1 LNHNV and CDR2 YYDKDF (reference sequence). The CDR3 contains 14 residues. The V segment lost 8 bases and the J segment 6 bases; nucleotides outside the gene matches: 11. CDR3 coding DNA: TGTGCCACCCGAACCGGGACAGGCAGGGATGGCTACACCTTC. Residues: CATRTGTGRDGYTF.

The chain is built from TRBV27 and TRBJ2-1; 15 positions match TRBD2. Germline V gene lookup returns CDR1 MNHEY and CDR2 SMNVEV (reference sequence). Trimming at V came to 5 bases and at J to 3 bases, leaving 5 bases not matched to a gene. This CDR3 is 17 amino acids long. CDR3 DNA: TGTGCCAGCAGTAGGACTAGCGGGAGGGCCGACTACAATGAGCAGTTCTTC. Protein sequence: CASSRTSGRADYNEQFF.

This clone has only a few counts. The J gene is TRBJ2-7, the V gene TRBV28; 8 bases are shared with TRBD2. V shed 4 bases, J shed 1 base, and the junction held 6 bases outside the gene matches. The germline V gene encodes CDR1 MDHEN and CDR2 SYDVKM. The CDR3 contains 15 residues. The CDR3 DNA follows: TGTGCCAGCAGTTACGCCGGGACTAGGTCCTACGAGCAGTACTTC. Protein: CASSYAGTRSYEQYF.

The table lists this clone with a few counts. This chain's CDR3 is CASSNLGEGVTTF. The CDR3 DNA is TGTGCCAGCAGTAATCTAGGGGAGGGAGTAACCACCTTC. This chain joins TRBV25-1 and TRBJ1-2, with D maybe TRBD1 (5 bases). Germline V CDR1 and CDR2: MGHDK, SYGVNS. This CDR3 contains 13 residues. The V end lost 5 bases, the J end lost 13 bases, and 20 bases lay between the germline ends.

The chain employs TRBV11-2 and TRBJ2-7, with TRBD2 as a possible D gene (6 bases). Trimming took off 5 bases at V and 3 bases at J, with 14 bases between the two ends. The CDR3 consists of 14 residues. The germline V gene has CDR1 SGHAT and CDR2 FQNNGV. CDR3 residues: CASSVGLGLYEQYF. CDR3 nucleotide sequence: TGTGCCAGCAGCGTCGGCCTGGGACTCTACGAGCAGTACTTC.

The chain uses TRBV7-9 and TRBJ1-1; unclear D gene. Per the germline V gene, CDR1 is SEHNR and CDR2 is FQNEAQ (reference sequence). Trimming shortened V by 1 base and J by 0 bases, and 6 bases separated the two germline ends. The CDR3 runs 14 residues. This chain's CDR3 is CASSLGTVNTEAFF. The CDR3 DNA sequence: TGTGCCAGCAGCTTAGGGACGGTGAACACTGAAGCTTTCTTT.

The V call is TRBV10-2, the J call TRBJ2-2, with a tentative D call TRBD1 (6 bases). Between the trimmed V and J ends, which lost 0 bases and 4 bases, there was a span of 21 bases. Germline values: CDR1 WSHSY, CDR2 SAAADI. The length of the CDR3 is 19 residues. This CDR3 reads CASSESKTGTRFSTGELFF. The CDR3 nucleotides are TGCGCCAGCAGTGAGTCGAAAACAGGGACCAGATTTTCCACCGGGGAGCTGTTTTTT.

The rearrangement joins TRBV4-2 to TRBJ2-5; TRBD1 matches 7 bases. J lost 4 bases, V lost 0 bases, and 2 bases had no gene match. Germline V lookup: CDR1 LGHNA, CDR2 YNFKEQ. The CDR3 loop spans 14 amino acids. DNA of the CDR3: TGTGCCAGCAGCCAAGAGTCAGGGGGAGAGACCCAGTACTTC. Its protein product is CASSQESGGETQYF.

As DNA, the CDR3 is TGCGCCAGCAGTGACTCCACTGCCAACCGGCCCGATGGCTACACCTTC. This sequence encodes CASSDSTANRPDGYTF. The gene calls are TRBV10-2 and TRBJ1-2; D gene unclear. CDR1 and CDR2 (germline): WSHSY, SAAADI. CDR3 length: 16 residues. Trimming removed 3 bases at V and 6 bases at J, with 20 bases between.

The CDR3 DNA follows: TGTGCCAGCAGTGCAGGGAGCAGCAATCAGCCCCAGCATTTT. Protein sequence: CASSAGSSNQPQHF. The chain carries TRBV2 and TRBJ1-5, with a weak D call TRBD1 (5 bases). V was pared by 4 bases and J by 1 base, with 8 bases between. CDR1 is SNHLY, CDR2 FYNNEI, per germline. CDR3 length equals 14 residues.

The chain combines TRBV10-3 with TRBJ2-1; D not resolved. This CDR3 has 14 residues. The germline CDR1 and CDR2 sequences are ENHRY and SYGVKD. With 5 bases removed from V and 7 bases from J, the gap between germline ends came to 15 bases. The CDR3 region is CAISSRNGTNEQFF. CDR3 sequence (DNA): TGTGCCATCAGTTCTAGGAACGGTACGAATGAGCAGTTCTTC.

This clone has a single count. The V gene is TRBV6-1, the J gene TRBJ1-1; 9 nucleotides line up with TRBD1. V lost 1 base to trimming and J lost 4 bases; unmatched junction nucleotides: 10. The CDR3 has 17 amino acids. The germline CDR1 and CDR2 sequences are MNHNS and SASEGT. CDR3 DNA: TGTGCCAGCAGTGAAGGAAGAACAGGGGGCTCAGGCACTGAAGCTTTCTTT. Translation: CASSEGRTGGSGTEAFF.

This chain links TRBV9 with TRBJ2-1; no firm D call. V was pared by 0 bases and J by 0 bases, with 4 bases between. This CDR3 is 14 amino acids long. Germline assignment: CDR1 SGDLS and CDR2 YYNGEE. CDR3 DNA sequence: TGTGCCAGCAGCGTAGCCGGCTCCTACAATGAGCAGTTCTTC. Translated: CASSVAGSYNEQFF.